This TCR beta chain was sequenced during a study of blood T cell repertoires in COVID-19. Turning to the study itself: From the United States, Italy and Spain came samples of acute and convalescent COVID-19. Sources were T cells, B-cell-depleted T cells, or PBMCs; the material itself was cDNA or gDNA.

Methods used by the authors: Reference gene primers were amplified, and this amplification served to estimate nucleated cell counts. The method was immunoSEQ multiplex PCR; TCRdb's version includes in-frame clones alone and lacks a portion of them. The DNA gave D and trimming, while V, J and clone size come from that table. The sample shows approximately 310,000 clones, roughly 87% of them seen only once. CDR1 and CDR2 (germline): MDHEN, SYDVKM. This CDR3 is 13 amino acids long. The J segment lost 11 bases and the V segment lost 10 bases, leaving 10 bases of the junction unmatched. This TCR was sampled from a man in his forties or fifties with active or convalescent COVID-19. The chain has TRBV28 and TRBJ1-6; 8 nucleotides agree with TRBD1. Material: peripheral blood. CDR3 sequence (DNA): TGTGCCAACGGCCCGGGACAGGCAACACCCCTCCACTTT. Its protein is CANGPGQATPLHF.